Each of the 22 T cell receptor beta chains below was sequenced from the same sample in a study of T cell changes during pregnancy in multiple sclerosis (dated by TCRdb to between 2018 and 2021). The library was obtained by the immunoSEQ multiplex PCR assay. TCRdb stores this immuneACCESS table with in-frame sequences only. Part of the clones is absent; in the studies checked, under half of the shortfall reflects unresolved V genes, and no reason is known for the rest. This sample holds some 100,000 clones; approximately 94% were observed only once. Over 0.7% of the sample rests with the top ten. The material sequenced was peripheral blood, taken before pregnancy. These receptors were collected from a female donor with multiple sclerosis, enrolled in a pregnancy study.

The V call is TRBV11-2, the J call TRBJ1-5, with 8 bases aligning to TRBD1. The CDR3 runs 15 residues. The ends lost 5 bases at V and 2 bases at J; junction bases unmatched: 5. Germline lookup yields CDR1 SGHAT and CDR2 FQNNGV. Here the CDR3 reads CASSATGEGNQPQHF. DNA for the CDR3: TGTGCCAGCAGCGCGACAGGGGAGGGCAATCAGCCCCAGCATTTT.

The V call is TRBV4-3, the J call TRBJ2-7; 9 bases are shared with TRBD1. After removal of 2 bases from V and 0 bases from J, the junction contained 5 bases not matched to a gene. Looked up from germline, CDR1 is LGHNA and CDR2 is YSLEER. The CDR3 runs 16 residues. This chain's CDR3 is CASSQSPGQGSYEQYF. DNA of the CDR3: TGCGCCAGCAGCCAAAGCCCGGGACAGGGCTCCTACGAGCAGTACTTC.

The chain has TRBV28 and TRBJ1-3; TRBD1 matches 7 bases. Germline V gene sequence: CDR1 MDHEN, CDR2 SYDVKM. The CDR3 totals 15 residues. Germline trimming cut 6 bases from V and 0 bases from J; bases unmatched to any gene: 5. CDR3 nucleotides: TGTGCCAGCAGCCCGGGGGACAGCTCTGGAAACACCATATATTTT. Translated: CASSPGDSSGNTIYF.

The CDR3 DNA reads TGTGCCAGCAGCGCCCGGGGCGGGGGCACAGATACGCAGTATTTT. It encodes CASSARGGGTDTQYF. The chain links TRBV9 to TRBJ2-3, with a tentative D call TRBD2 (6 bases). CDR3 length: 15 amino acids. The germline V and J ends were trimmed by 3 bases and 1 base, with 12 bases remaining between them. Germline V lookup: CDR1 SGDLS, CDR2 YYNGEE. The full variable domain, in which reference TRBV9 and TRBJ2-3 provide the parts outside the CDR3, is DSGVTQTPKHLITATGQRVTLRCSPRSGDLSVYWYQQSLDQGLQFLIQYYNGEERAKGNILERFSAQQFPDLHSELNLSSLELGDSALYFCASSARGGGTDTQYFGPGTRLTVL.

V and J are TRBV25-1 and TRBJ2-2; no clear D. V was shortened by 5 bases and J by 8 bases, with 12 bases between the two germline ends. The CDR3 contains 13 residues. Germline-derived CDR1 and CDR2 are MGHDK and SYGVNS. CDR3 DNA sequence: TGTGCCAGCAGTTCACAGTGGGTGGGGGAGCTGTTTTTT. This encodes CASSSQWVGELFF.

Comments on this clone: This CDR3 is also generated by other DNA sequences in the sample. This chain links TRBV6-5 with TRBJ1-1; maybe TRBD1 (5 bases). The CDR3 is made up of 14 amino acids. V was trimmed by 0 bases and J by 0 bases, leaving 5 bases between them. The germline gives CDR1 MNHEY, CDR2 SVGAGI. The CDR3 protein is CASSYSTVNTEAFF. CDR3 nucleotide sequence: TGTGCCAGCAGTTACTCGACAGTGAACACTGAAGCTTTCTTT.

V gene TRBV19 combines with J gene TRBJ2-7; possibly TRBD2 for D (6 bases). Trimming shortened V by 6 bases and J by 10 bases, and 19 bases separated the two germline ends. This CDR3 region has 13 residues. Germline values: CDR1 LNHDA, CDR2 SQIVND (reference sequence). CDR3 bases: TGTGCCAGTAGCGACCTTGGTGGCGGGGAACAGTACTTC. It is translated as CASSDLGGGEQYF.

The chain recombines TRBV7-9 with TRBJ2-5; D is unresolved. In germline, CDR1 is SEHNR, CDR2 FQNEAQ (reference sequence). The V end lost 3 bases, the J end lost 3 bases, and 2 bases lay between the germline ends. The CDR3 runs to 11 residues. The CDR3 DNA reads as TGTGCCAGCAGCTTTAAAGAGACCCAGTACTTC. It is translated as CASSFKETQYF.

CDR3 protein: CASSLRQGAGNTIYF. The CDR3 region has the DNA TGTGCCAGCAGTTTAAGACAGGGGGCTGGAAACACCATATATTTT. The chain carries TRBV28 and TRBJ1-3; TRBD1 matches at 9 bases. The V gene's germline CDR1 is MDHEN and CDR2 SYDVKM. The CDR3 sequence is 15 residues long. The V and J ends lost 2 bases and 2 bases, in that order; junction bases with no gene match: 1.

This CDR3 is CASSRGLVDYEQYF. DNA for the CDR3: TGCGCCAGCAGCCGGGGACTAGTTGACTACGAGCAGTACTTC. J is TRBJ2-7 and V is TRBV5-1; 8 bases align to TRBD2. V lost 4 bases and J lost 3; bases outside the gene matches: 6. The V gene's germline CDR1 is SGHRS and CDR2 YFSETQ. The CDR3 totals 14 residues.

The rearrangement links TRBV6-1 to TRBJ1-2; no clear D gene. The V gene lost 7 bases and the J gene lost 2 bases, with 11 bases spanning the gap. Germline values: CDR1 MNHNS, CDR2 SASEGT. CDR3 size: 13 residues. The DNA of the CDR3 is TGTGCCAGCACCAGGACTGGGAACTATGGCTACACCTTC. Translating gives CASTRTGNYGYTF.

The chain joins TRBV12-2 to TRBJ2-5; the DNA was not used to check the table's D call, TRBD1. TRBV12-2 is labeled a pseudogene. This CDR3 has 16 amino acids. The CDR3 here is CASRLTGQGKKETQYF. CDR3 DNA: TGTGCAAGTCGCTTAACGGGACAGGGAAAGAAAGAGACCCAGTACTTC.

The rearrangement joins TRBV7-9 to TRBJ1-2; unclear D gene. The V end lost 5 bases, the J end lost 5 bases, and 15 bases lay between the germline ends. Germline V gene data show CDR1 as SEHNR and CDR2 as FQNEAQ (reference sequence). The CDR3 totals 14 residues. The CDR3 sequence: CASSVGGLIYGYTF. As DNA, the CDR3 is TGTGCCAGCAGCGTGGGAGGCCTAATATATGGCTACACCTTC.

The rearrangement links TRBV2 to TRBJ2-7, with D maybe TRBD1 (6 bases). Germline loops: CDR1 SNHLY, CDR2 FYNNEI. V was clipped by 6 bases and J by 2 bases, with 11 bases between them. CDR3 length: 13 amino acids. CDR3 bases: TGTGCCAGCAGCAGGGGCACAACCTACGAGCAGTACTTC. Amino acids: CASSRGTTYEQYF.

This clone occurred once. In DNA form, the CDR3 reads TGTGCCAGCTCACCCCAATTGGGACAGAACACTGAAGCTTTCTTT. This sequence encodes CASSPQLGQNTEAFF. This rearrangement joins TRBV18 to TRBJ1-1; a possible D gene is TRBD1 (6 bases). The CDR3 consists of 15 residues. V was clipped by 3 bases and J by 1 base, with 12 bases between them. CDR1 KGHSH and CDR2 LQKENI come from the germline V gene.

The chain links TRBV27 to TRBJ2-5, with D possibly matching TRBD2 (6 bases). CDR3 length: 15 residues. Trimming stripped 3 bases from V and 5 bases from J, with 16 bases between. CDR1 and CDR2 (germline): MNHEY, SMNVEV (reference sequence). The CDR3 DNA is TGTGCCAGCAGTTTTGGGCAGGGAGGAGGCGAGACCCAGTACTTC. It is translated as CASSFGQGGGETQYF.

The J gene is TRBJ2-1, the V gene TRBV2, with D uncertain. From germline, CDR1 is SNHLY and CDR2 FYNNEI. V was clipped by 1 base and J by 3 bases, with 4 bases between them. This CDR3 region has 13 residues. The CDR3 DNA follows: TGTGCCAGCAGTGAAGTCGGCTACAATGAGCAGTTCTTC. This gives the protein CASSEVGYNEQFF.

The chain employs TRBV19 and TRBJ1-5; the match to TRBD1 covers 10 bases. Germline CDR1 and CDR2: LNHDA and SQIVND (reference sequence). The CDR3 is 17 residues long. Unmatched junction bases numbered 7, after V lost 3 bases and J lost 2 bases. Written as DNA, the CDR3 is TGTGCCAGTAGTATCCGACAGGGGGCAAGAGGCAATCAGCCCCAGCATTTT. Translation: CASSIRQGARGNQPQHF.

This chain joins TRBV5-1 and TRBJ2-3, with 14 bases identical to TRBD2. J was trimmed by 3 bases and V by 3 bases; bases with no gene match: 3. From germline, CDR1 is SGHRS and CDR2 YFSETQ. The CDR3 extends over 16 amino acids. The CDR3 loop reads CASSSGLAGVTDTQYF. CDR3 bases: TGCGCCAGCAGCTCGGGACTAGCGGGAGTAACAGATACGCAGTATTTT. Complete variable domain (other parts from reference TRBV5-1 and TRBJ2-3): KAGVTQTPRYLIKTRGQQVTLSCSPISGHRSVSWYQQTPGQGLQFLFEYFSETQRNKGNFPGRFSGRQFSNSRSEMNVSTLELGDSALYLCASSSGLAGVTDTQYFGPGTRLTVL.

J is TRBJ1-2 and V is TRBV6-1; maybe TRBD1 (5 bases). Trimming shortened V by 8 bases and J by 3 bases, and 13 bases separated the two germline ends. The CDR3 is 13 residues long. Per germline, CDR1 MNHNS and CDR2 SASEGT. The DNA for the CDR3 is TGTGCCAGCGATCTCCAGGGATACTATGGCTACACCTTC. Protein: CASDLQGYYGYTF.

This clone was found once. The chain joins TRBV6-1 to TRBJ2-7; 10 bases are shared with TRBD2. Germline V gives CDR1 MNHNS, CDR2 SASEGT. The CDR3 length is 15 residues. The ends lost 3 bases at V and 4 bases at J; junction bases unmatched: 6. The CDR3 bases are TGTGCCAGCAGTGATGGAGCGGGAGGGACTTACGAGCAGTACTTC. Protein sequence: CASSDGAGGTYEQYF.

This chain connects TRBV4-2 to TRBJ2-7; the match to TRBD2 covers 11 bases. Trimming took 0 bases from V and 3 from J; bases not matched to a gene: 4. Germline V gene data show CDR1 as LGHNA and CDR2 as YNFKEQ. The CDR3 sequence is 16 residues long. CDR3 sequence (DNA): TGTGCCAGCAGCCAAGAGGGGACTAGCGGTATCTACGAGCAGTACTTC. It is translated as CASSQEGTSGIYEQYF.